This record concerns one TCR beta chain sequence. Since all of the isolated RNA was reverse transcribed, expressed TCRB transcripts were what got sequenced. This table comes from immunoSEQ multiplex PCR, and its TCRdb copy is limited to in-frame clones, with some not included. The sample contains 970,000 or so clones, roughly 15% of which appear only once. The data were taken from a study of beta chain features in type 1 diabetes. There was one heparinised blood draw per donor, averaging around 0.11 L. Sequencing input: naive CD4+ T cells from blood. The sequence came from a woman aged 18-29 years in good health.

The DNA of the CDR3 is TGCGCCAGCAGCTTGGGAGGACTAGCGGGAGAGGGTGAGCAGTTCTTC. Protein sequence: CASSLGGLAGEGEQFF. The chain employs TRBV5-1 and TRBJ2-1; 13 positions agree with TRBD2. CDR1 is SGHRS and CDR2 is YFSETQ in the germline V gene. This CDR3 is built from 16 residues. J lost 9 bases, V lost 0 bases, and 6 bases had no gene match. Full variable domain (remainder filled in from reference TRBV5-1 and TRBJ2-1): KAGVTQTPRYLIKTRGQQVTLSCSPISGHRSVSWYQQTPGQGLQFLFEYFSETQRNKGNFPGRFSGRQFSNSRSEMNVSTLELGDSALYLCASSLGGLAGEGEQFFGPGTRLTVL.